This entry features one T cell receptor beta chain sequence. Clones were read by immunoSEQ multiplex PCR, and TCRdb kept only the in-frame ones, dropping some. The sample lists around 250,000 clones, 90% occurring once. These data originate in a study of cytomegalovirus exposure and HLA in healthy donors. Turning to the study itself: The 120 validation repertoires, a later analysis reported, used the same platform as the 666 first-cohort repertoires.

Germline V CDR1 and CDR2: SNHLY, FYNNEI. CDR3 length equals 13 residues. V lost 8 bases, J lost 3 bases, and 13 bases lay in between. The clonotype originates from a woman aged 18 to 35 in good health and CMV-seronegative. Sequences were obtained from PBMCs. The chain joins TRBV2 to TRBJ1-1; no definite D call. Written as DNA, the CDR3 is TGTGCCAGCTCGGTTTATCGGGACACTGAAGCTTTCTTT. Protein product: CASSVYRDTEAFF.